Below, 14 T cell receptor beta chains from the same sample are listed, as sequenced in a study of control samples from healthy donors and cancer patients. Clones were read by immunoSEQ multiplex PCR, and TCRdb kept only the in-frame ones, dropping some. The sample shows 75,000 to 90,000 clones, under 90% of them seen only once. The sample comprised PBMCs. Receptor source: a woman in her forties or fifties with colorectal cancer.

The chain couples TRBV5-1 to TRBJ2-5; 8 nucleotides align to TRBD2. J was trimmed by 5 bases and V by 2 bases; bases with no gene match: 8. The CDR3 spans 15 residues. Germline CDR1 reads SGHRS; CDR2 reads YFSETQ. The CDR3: CASSFSLAGGETQYF. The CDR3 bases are TGCGCCAGCAGCTTTAGCCTAGCGGGCGGGGAGACCCAGTACTTC.

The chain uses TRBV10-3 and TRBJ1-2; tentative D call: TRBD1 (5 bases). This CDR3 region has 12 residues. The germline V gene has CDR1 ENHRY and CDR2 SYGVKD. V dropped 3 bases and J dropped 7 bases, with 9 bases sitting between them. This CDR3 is CAISDEGIGYTF. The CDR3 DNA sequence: TGTGCCATCAGTGATGAGGGGATTGGCTACACCTTC.

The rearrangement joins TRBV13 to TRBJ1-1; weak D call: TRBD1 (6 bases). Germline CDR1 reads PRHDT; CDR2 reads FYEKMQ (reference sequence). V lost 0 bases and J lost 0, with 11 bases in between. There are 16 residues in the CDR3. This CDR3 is CASSLGGAWMNTEAFF. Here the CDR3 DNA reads TGTGCCAGCAGCTTAGGGGGGGCCTGGATGAACACTGAAGCTTTCTTT.

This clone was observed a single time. CDR3 DNA: TGTGCCAGCAGCCTGAATGGGGGGCTAGAGACCCAGTACTTC. This gives the protein CASSLNGGLETQYF. The genes are TRBV11-1 and TRBJ2-5, with D perhaps matching TRBD1 or TRBD2 (6 bases each). With 5 bases removed from V and 4 bases from J, the gap between germline ends came to 14 bases. Germline assignment: CDR1 SGHAT and CDR2 FQDESV (reference sequence). The CDR3 has 14 amino acids.

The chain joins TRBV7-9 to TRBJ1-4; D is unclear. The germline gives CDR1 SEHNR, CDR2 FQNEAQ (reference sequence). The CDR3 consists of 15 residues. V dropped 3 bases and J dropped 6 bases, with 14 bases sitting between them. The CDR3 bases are TGTGCCAGCAGCTTCGACCTGGGCCGGTATGAAAAACTGTTTTTT. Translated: CASSFDLGRYEKLFF.

The CDR3 region is CASQEIGEIYEQYV. In DNA, the CDR3 is TGTGCCAGCCAGGAGATCGGGGAGATCTACGAGCAGTACGTC. This chain links TRBV6-5 with TRBJ2-7; the D gene is possibly TRBD2 (5 bases). The CDR3 runs to 14 residues. V lost 8 bases, J lost 3 bases, and 17 bases lay in between. Per the germline V gene, CDR1 is MNHEY and CDR2 is SVGAGI.

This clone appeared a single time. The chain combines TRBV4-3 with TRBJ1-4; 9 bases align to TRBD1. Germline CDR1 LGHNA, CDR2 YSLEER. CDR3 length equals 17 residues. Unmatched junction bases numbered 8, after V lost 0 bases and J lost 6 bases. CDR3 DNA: TGCGCCAGCAGCCAAGATAGTTTACGGGACAGGGATGAAAAACTGTTTTTT. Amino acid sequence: CASSQDSLRDRDEKLFF.

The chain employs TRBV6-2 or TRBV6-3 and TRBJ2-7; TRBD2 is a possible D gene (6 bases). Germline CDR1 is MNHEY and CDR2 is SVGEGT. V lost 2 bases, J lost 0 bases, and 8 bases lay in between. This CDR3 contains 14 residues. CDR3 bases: TGTGCCAGCAGTTACGCGGGGAACTCCTACGAGCAGTACGTC. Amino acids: CASSYAGNSYEQYV.

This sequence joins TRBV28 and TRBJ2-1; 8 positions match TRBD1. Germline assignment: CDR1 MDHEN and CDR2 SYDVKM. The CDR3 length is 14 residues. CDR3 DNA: TGTTCCTCTCGGACAGGGATCTCCTACAATGAGCAGTTCTTC. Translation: CSSRTGISYNEQFF.

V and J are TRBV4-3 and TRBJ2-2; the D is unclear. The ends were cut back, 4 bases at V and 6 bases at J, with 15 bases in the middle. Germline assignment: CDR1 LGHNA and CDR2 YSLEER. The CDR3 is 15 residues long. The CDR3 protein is CASSPRSYGAGELFF. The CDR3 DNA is TGCGCCAGCAGCCCCCGGTCCTATGGGGCCGGGGAGCTGTTTTTT.

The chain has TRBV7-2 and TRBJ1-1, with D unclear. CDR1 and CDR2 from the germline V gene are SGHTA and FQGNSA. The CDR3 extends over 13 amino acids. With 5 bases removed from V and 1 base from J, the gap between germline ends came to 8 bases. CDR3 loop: CASSPDGNTEAFF. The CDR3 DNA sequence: TGTGCCAGCAGCCCCGACGGGAACACTGAAGCTTTCTTT.

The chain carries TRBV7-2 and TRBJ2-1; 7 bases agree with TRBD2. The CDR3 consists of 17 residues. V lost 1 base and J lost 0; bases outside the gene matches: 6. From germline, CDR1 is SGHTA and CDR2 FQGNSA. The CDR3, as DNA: TGTGCCAGCAGCTTAGGGGGTACGGGGGGCTCCTACAATGAGCAGTTCTTC. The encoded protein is CASSLGGTGGSYNEQFF.

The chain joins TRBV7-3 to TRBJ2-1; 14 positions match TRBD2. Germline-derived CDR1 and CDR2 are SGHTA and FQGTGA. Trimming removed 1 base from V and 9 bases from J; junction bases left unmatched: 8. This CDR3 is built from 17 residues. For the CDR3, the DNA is TGTGCCAGCAGCTTAAGACTAGCGGGGGGGCCTTCTAGTGAGCAGTTCTTC. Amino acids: CASSLRLAGGPSSEQFF.

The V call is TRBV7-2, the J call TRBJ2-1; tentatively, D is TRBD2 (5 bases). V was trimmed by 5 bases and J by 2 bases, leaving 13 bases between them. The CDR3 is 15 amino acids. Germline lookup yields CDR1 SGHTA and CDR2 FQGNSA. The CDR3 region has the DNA TGTGCCAGCAGCGAGGACTTTGCTACCTACAATGAGCAGTTCTTC. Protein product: CASSEDFATYNEQFF.